A selection of T cell receptor beta chains follows, all from one sample in a study of blood T cell repertoires in COVID-19. The method was immunoSEQ multiplex PCR; TCRdb's version includes in-frame clones alone and lacks a portion of them. The sample has over 85,000 clones; about 91% are singletons. The specimen was peripheral blood. The receptors were gathered from a young man with acute or convalescent COVID-19. The CDR3 runs from the conserved cysteine through the conserved F or W. A D gene is named only where the DNA matches it firmly. Clone size is stated in some rows and not others, as once, few, many or a class when expanded.

CDR3 DNA,CDR3 protein,J gene,clone size,V gene,D gene
TGTGCCAGCAGCCCCCCGGCAACAGGGAGATATGGCTACACCTTC,CASSPPATGRYGYTF,TRBJ1-2,-,TRBV7-9,-
TGTGCCACCACTTCCTGGGGACAGGTTACCTATGGCTACACCTTC,CATTSWGQVTYGYTF,TRBJ1-2,-,TRBV19,TRBD1
TGTGCCAGCAGCTTAAGTCGGGGGACAGCGAACACCGGGGAGCTGTTTTTT,CASSLSRGTANTGELFF,TRBJ2-2,-,TRBV7-2,-
TGTGCCAGCAGCAAGGAGACCCGGGACAGCGGTCACAATGAGCAGTTCTTC,CASSKETRDSGHNEQFF,TRBJ2-1,-,TRBV21-1,-
TGTGCCAGCAGTGAATCCAGATCCTACGAGCAGTACTTC,CASSESRSYEQYF,TRBJ2-7,few,TRBV2,-
TGCGCCAGCAGCCAAGCCCGACTAGCGCACACCGGGGAGCTGTTTTTT,CASSQARLAHTGELFF,TRBJ2-2,-,TRBV4-1,TRBD2
TGTGCCAGTAGTATAGGGACAGGCCAACAAGAGACCCAGTACTTC,CASSIGTGQQETQYF,TRBJ2-5,-,TRBV19,TRBD1
TGTGCCAGCTCCCCGGGGGAGAACACTGAAGCTTTCTTT,CASSPGENTEAFF,TRBJ1-1,once,TRBV6-5,-
TGCGCCAGCAGCTTGGTCACCCTAGCGGACTATGGCTACACCTTC,CASSLVTLADYGYTF,TRBJ1-2,-,TRBV5-1,-
TGCGCCAGCAGCTTGGACTTGTCTGGAAACACCATATATTTT,CASSLDLSGNTIYF,TRBJ1-3,-,TRBV5-1,-
TGTGCCTGGAGCGACAGGCGCCCCTACGAGCAGTACTTC,CAWSDRRPYEQYF,TRBJ2-7,-,TRBV30,-
TGCGCCAGCAGCCGCGAACTAGCGGGGGTCCCCTACGAGCAGTACTTC,CASSRELAGVPYEQYF,TRBJ2-7,-,TRBV4-1,TRBD2
TGTGCCAGCAGCCCGGACAGGGCCGAGGAACTGTTTTTT,CASSPDRAEELFF,TRBJ1-4,once,TRBV11-2,TRBD1
TGCGCCAGCAGTGACTCTGACACGACGAACACCGGGGAGCTGTTTTTT,CASSDSDTTNTGELFF,TRBJ2-2,-,TRBV10-1,-
TGTGCCAGCAGTGTTCAGGGAAAGGGCAATCAGCCCCAGCATTTT,CASSVQGKGNQPQHF,TRBJ1-5,-,TRBV27,-
TGTGCCAGTACTAGTATCGTCGGGGTGGGTAATGAGCAGTTCTTC,CASTSIVGVGNEQFF,TRBJ2-1,-,TRBV19,-
TGTGCCAGCAGTGGTCGTGTGGGGAGACGCACAGATACGCAGTATTTT,CASSGRVGRRTDTQYF,TRBJ2-3,-,TRBV2,-
TGTGCCAGCAGTTCGGGGGCGAACACCGGGGAGCTGTTTTTT,CASSSGANTGELFF,TRBJ2-2,-,TRBV11-2,-
TGCGCCAGCAGCCAAGGCCGGGGGGACAGGGGGTATGGCTACACCTTC,CASSQGRGDRGYGYTF,TRBJ1-2,-,TRBV4-1,TRBD1
TGTGCCAGCAGCGGCAGTGGACAGGAGCGAGCGTATGGCTACACCTTC,CASSGSGQERAYGYTF,TRBJ1-2,once,TRBV9,TRBD1
TGTGCCAGCAGTTACGGGTCGGCAGGACTGACGACTGAAGCTTTCTTT,CASSYGSAGLTTEAFF,TRBJ1-1,-,TRBV6-5,-
TGTGCCAGCAGCGTGACCGGGACAGGGGAAGGCTACACCTTC,CASSVTGTGEGYTF,TRBJ1-2,-,TRBV9,TRBD1
TGTGCCAGCAGTTACAGGGAGTTAAACTATGGCTACACCTTC,CASSYRELNYGYTF,TRBJ1-2,-,TRBV5-6,-
TGCGCCAGCAGCCAAGGATCCGCTAGCGGGGCCGATAATGAGCAGTTCTTC,CASSQGSASGADNEQFF,TRBJ2-1,-,TRBV4-1,TRBD2
TGCGCCAGCAGCTTGGCACTTCCGGGCCTCCGGACTTATGGCTACACCTTC,CASSLALPGLRTYGYTF,TRBJ1-2,-,TRBV5-1,-
TGTGCCAGCAGGGGCCTGGGGCAGCCCCAGGAGCAGTACTTC,CASRGLGQPQEQYF,TRBJ2-7,-,TRBV14,-
TGTGCCAGCAGCGGAATACAGGGGGCGTCAGTTCGAAGTGGCTACACCTTC,CASSGIQGASVRSGYTF,TRBJ1-2,-,TRBV25-1,TRBD1
TGTGCCAGCAGTTCATACACAAATTCACCCCTCCACTTT,CASSSYTNSPLHF,TRBJ1-6,-,TRBV27,-
TGCGCCAGCAGCCGACGGGAGGATGGCTACAATGAGCAGTTCTTC,CASSRREDGYNEQFF,TRBJ2-1,-,TRBV5-1,TRBD2
TGTGCCAGCAGCCAAGAATGGGAAGACAGGGTTATCTACGAGCAGTACTTC,CASSQEWEDRVIYEQYF,TRBJ2-7,-,TRBV3-1/TRBV3-2,TRBD1
TGTGCCAGCAGCCCCCGGGAAGTACAAGAGACCCAGTACTTC,CASSPREVQETQYF,TRBJ2-5,-,TRBV5-5,-
TGCAGTGCTAGTACACCGGGACAGGGGAACACTGAAGCTTTCTTT,CSASTPGQGNTEAFF,TRBJ1-1,once,TRBV20-1,TRBD1
TGCGCCAGCAGAAGACAGGGGAGCCACGAGCAGTACTTC,CASRRQGSHEQYF,TRBJ2-7,-,TRBV5-1,TRBD1
TGTGCCAGCAGCCCGAGCACAGATACGCAGTATTTT,CASSPSTDTQYF,TRBJ2-3,-,TRBV12-3/TRBV12-4,-
TGTGCCAGCAGCCAAGGTTTCGGGACCGGGGGTGAAAAACTGTTTTTT,CASSQGFGTGGEKLFF,TRBJ1-4,-,TRBV3-1/TRBV3-2,-
TGTGCCAGCAGTGAAGGGAGACCGAACACTGAAGCTTTCTTT,CASSEGRPNTEAFF,TRBJ1-1,-,TRBV2,-
TGCGCCAGCAGGGAGTATATGGGTGAAAAACTGTTTTTT,CASREYMGEKLFF,TRBJ1-4,-,TRBV5-1,-